The entry below describes one TCR beta chain. Expressed TCRB transcripts were sequenced because the entire RNA isolate underwent reverse transcription. Using immunoSEQ multiplex PCR, the repertoire was profiled, and TCRdb retains in-frame clones only, with some absent. The sample includes hundreds of thousands of clones, around 13% of them seen just once. CDR1 and CDR2 (germline): SGDLS, YYNGEE. CDR3 length: 15 amino acids. Trimming cost V 3 bases and J 3 bases; bases outside gene matches: 3. These data belong to a study of beta chain features in type 1 diabetes. The receptor's source is a man aged 25-40 years in good health. The genes are TRBV9 and TRBJ2-6, with 7 bases identical to TRBD1. The sequencing sample was made of naive CD4+ T cells from blood. CDR3 sequence (DNA): TGTGCCAGCAGCGCCAGGGGGTTTGGGGCCAACGTCCTGACTTTC. This translates into CASSARGFGANVLTF.